Each of the 5 T cell receptor beta chains below was sequenced from the same sample in a study of glioma-infiltrating T cells. TCR alpha and beta CDR3 regions were amplified from RNA using iRepertoire nested multiplex PCR. Each CDR3 protein is one row after TCRdb ran MiXCR on the multiplex PCR reads. The data contain about 410,000 distinct CDR3 sequences, 41% of them singletons. The sample was glioma tissue, nonneoplastic brain tissue, or PBMCs (not recorded which). The receptor set was obtained from a human donor with low-grade glioma or glioblastoma, undergoing nonglioma brain surgery, or in good health (not recorded which).

As for this clonotype: This may arise from a read error, as a much more abundant clone is one base away. V usage is TRBV6-2 or TRBV6-3 and J usage is TRBJ2-3, with 14 nucleotides matching TRBD2. CDR1 is MNHEY and CDR2 is SVGEGT in the germline V gene. Unmatched junction bases numbered 3, after V lost 5 bases and J lost 5 bases. The CDR3 has 15 amino acids. The CDR3, as DNA: TGTGCCAGCAGTCAGACTAGCGGGAGGGGAGATACGCAGTATTTT. Protein product: CASSQTSGRGDTQYF.

Comments on this clonotype: This sequence may be a read error, since a much larger clone differs from it by one base. The chain links TRBV6-2 or TRBV6-3 to TRBJ2-7; D may match TRBD1 or TRBD2 (5 bases each). The CDR3 has 14 residues. Trimming pared 0 bases from V and 7 bases from J, leaving 13 bases between. Germline V gives CDR1 MNHEY, CDR2 SVGEGT. The CDR3 DNA is TGTGCCAGCAGTTACTCGAGGGTCACAGGTGAGCAGTACTTC. It codes for CASSYSRVTGEQYF.

The chain joins TRBV7-2 to TRBJ1-1; D ambiguous. Trimming stripped 7 bases from V and 0 bases from J, with 12 bases between. The germline V gene has CDR1 SGHTA and CDR2 FQGNSA. CDR3 length: 14 amino acids. For the CDR3, the DNA is TGTGCCAGCACCCCGTCGCGGCTGAACACTGAAGCTTTCTTT. Protein: CASTPSRLNTEAFF. Full variable domain (rest looked up from reference TRBV7-2 and TRBJ1-1): GAGVSQSPSNKVTEKGKDVELRCDPISGHTALYWYRQSLGQGLEFLIYFQGNSAPDKSGLPSDRFSAERTGGSVSTLTIQRTQQEDSAVYLCASTPSRLNTEAFFGQGTRLTVV.

J is TRBJ2-7 and V is TRBV19; 14 bases align to TRBD2. The V gene end was trimmed by 4 bases and the J gene end by 2 bases; junction bases not matched to a gene: 7. The CDR3 covers 17 residues. Germline V lookup: CDR1 LNHDA, CDR2 SQIVND (reference sequence). CDR3 loop: CASSTGLAGAIAYEQYF. In DNA form, the CDR3 reads TGTGCCAGTAGTACGGGACTAGCGGGAGCGATCGCCTACGAGCAGTACTTC.

V and J are TRBV14 and TRBJ1-4; D not certain. Looked up from germline, CDR1 is SGHDN and CDR2 is FVKESK. V lost 2 bases to trimming and J lost 5 bases, with 9 bases between them. The CDR3 sequence is 14 residues long. CDR3 in amino acids: CASSQSRSNEKLFF. The CDR3 region has the DNA TGTGCCAGCAGCCAATCCAGGTCGAATGAAAAACTGTTTTTT.